The T cell receptor (beta chain) under discussion was sequenced for a study of cytomegalovirus exposure and HLA in healthy donors. Study results and caveats: Most TCR beta V segments were productive about 87% or about 30% of the time in an earlier analysis. Reportedly, TCR beta sequences accurately predicted HLA-A and HLA-B alleles in most subjects. Listed as cytomegalovirus-associated were 170 or so TCR beta chains. Highly shared variants forming one cluster were likely a sequencing artifact.

With respect to this clone: Its antigen remains unidentified.

Primers: 60 Vbeta forward and 13 Jbeta reverse. Profiled with immunoSEQ multiplex PCR; TCRdb holds only in-frame clones, not every one. The sample holds 70,000 to 85,000 clones. CDR3 size: 13 residues. CDR1 GTSNPN and CDR2 SVGIG come from the germline V gene (reference sequence). V gave up 0 bases and J gave up 6 bases, with 11 bases separating them. The rearrangement links TRBV30 to TRBJ1-2, with no clear D. The TCR comes from a female donor in good health and CMV-seropositive. Sequencing was carried out using PBMCs. The CDR3 DNA follows: TGTGCCTGGAGTGTACCTCTTGGCCATGGCTACACCTTC. Translated, it gives CAWSVPLGHGYTF.